This T cell receptor (beta chain) was identified in a study of glioma-infiltrating T cells after dendritic cell vaccination. In germline, CDR1 is MNHEY, CDR2 SMNVEV (reference sequence). CDR3 length: 13 residues. V lost 4 bases and J lost 4, with 11 bases in between. The table came from immunoSEQ multiplex PCR; TCRdb's copy has only in-frame clones and leaves some out. This table holds 45,000 to 55,000 clones, 85% found once. The sequence was obtained from a human donor with glioblastoma. This sequence joins TRBV27 and TRBJ2-7; tentatively, D is TRBD2 (5 bases). Sequenced material: blood, taken before dendritic cell vaccination. CDR3 protein: CASSSPGEYEQYF. Here the CDR3 DNA reads TGTGCCAGCAGTTCCCCTGGGGAGTACGAGCAGTACTTC.